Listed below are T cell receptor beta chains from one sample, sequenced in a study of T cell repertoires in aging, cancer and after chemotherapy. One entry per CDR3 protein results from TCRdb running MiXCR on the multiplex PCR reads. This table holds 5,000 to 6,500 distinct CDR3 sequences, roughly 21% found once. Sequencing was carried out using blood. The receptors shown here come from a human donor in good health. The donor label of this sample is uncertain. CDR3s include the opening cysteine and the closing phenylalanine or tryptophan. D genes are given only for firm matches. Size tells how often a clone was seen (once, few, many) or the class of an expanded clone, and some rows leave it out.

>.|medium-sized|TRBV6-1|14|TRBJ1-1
TGTGCCAGCAGTCAAATCCTTGGGAACAGTGAAGCTTTCTTT
CASSQILGNSEAFF
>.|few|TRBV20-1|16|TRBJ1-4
TGCAGTGCTAGAGTTGTTAGCGGGGGATTCAAGGAAAAACTGTTTTTT
CSARVVSGGFKEKLFF
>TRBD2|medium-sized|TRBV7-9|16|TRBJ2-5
TGTGCCAGCAGCTTCGGACTAGCGGGGGGGCAAGAGACCCAGTACTTC
CASSFGLAGGQETQYF
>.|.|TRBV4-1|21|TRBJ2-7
TGCGCCAGCAGCCAAGATACACCCTCTACCAGGGGGGGGGGCAGGCCCTACGAGCAGTACTTC
CASSQDTPSTRGGGRPYEQYF
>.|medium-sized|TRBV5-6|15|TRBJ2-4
TGTGCCAGCAGCCTCGGACTGCTAGCCAAAAACATTCAGTACTTC
CASSLGLLAKNIQYF
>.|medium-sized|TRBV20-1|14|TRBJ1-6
TGCAGTGCTAGAGAGAAGGGTCTAAATTCACCCCTCCACTTT
CSAREKGLNSPLHF
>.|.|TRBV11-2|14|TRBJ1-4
TGTGCCAGCAGTTCCGGACAGCCAAATGAAAAACTGTTTTTT
CASSSGQPNEKLFF
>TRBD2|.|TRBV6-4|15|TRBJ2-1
TGTGCCAGCAGTTTCACTAGCGGGGGCGTGCCTGAGCAGTTCTTC
CASSFTSGGVPEQFF
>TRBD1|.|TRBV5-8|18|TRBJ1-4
TGTGCCAGCAGCTTGAGAGTGTGGAACCGGGACAGAGATGAAAAACTGTTTTTT
CASSLRVWNRDRDEKLFF
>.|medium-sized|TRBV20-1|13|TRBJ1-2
TGCAGTGCTAGAGATGCGGGGGCCTATGGCTACACCTTC
CSARDAGAYGYTF
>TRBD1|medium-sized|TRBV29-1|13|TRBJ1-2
TGCAGCGTTGAAGATCCCCGGACAGGGGGCTACACCTTC
CSVEDPRTGGYTF
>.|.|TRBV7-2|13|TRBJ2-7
TGTGCCAGCAGCTCCTCCCGGTCGGTCGAGCAGTACTTC
CASSSSRSVEQYF
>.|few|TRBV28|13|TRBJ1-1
TGTGCCAGCAGTCCTAGGGACTTTACTGAAGCTTTCTTT
CASSPRDFTEAFF
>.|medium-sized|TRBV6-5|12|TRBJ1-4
TGTGCCAGCGGCCGGATTAATGAAAAACTGTTTTTT
CASGRINEKLFF
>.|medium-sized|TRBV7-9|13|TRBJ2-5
TGTGCCAGCAGCTTCGGGACTTATGAGACCCAGTACTTC
CASSFGTYETQYF
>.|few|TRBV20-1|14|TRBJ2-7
TGCAGTGCTAACGATCGGGGGCCTCTCCACGAGCAGTACTTC
CSANDRGPLHEQYF
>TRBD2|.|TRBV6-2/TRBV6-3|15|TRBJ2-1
TGCGCCAGCAGTACAGGGACTAGCGGGGTGGGTGAGCAGTTCTTC
CASSTGTSGVGEQFF
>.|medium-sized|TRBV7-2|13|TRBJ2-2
TGTGCCAGCAGCTCTAAACTAGCCGGGGAGCTGTTTTTT
CASSSKLAGELFF
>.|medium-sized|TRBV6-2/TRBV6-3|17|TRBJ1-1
TGTGCCAGCAGTTACCCCGAACATGGGGGCGTTTTCACTGAAGCTTTCTTT
CASSYPEHGGVFTEAFF
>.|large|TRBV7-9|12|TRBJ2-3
TGTGCCAGTAACAGGGCGCGAGATACGCAGTATTTT
CASNRARDTQYF
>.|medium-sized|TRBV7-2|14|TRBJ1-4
TGTGCCAGCAGCTTGTCCCAGACTAATGAAAAACTGTTTTTT
CASSLSQTNEKLFF
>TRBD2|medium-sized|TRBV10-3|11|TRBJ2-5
TGTGCCATCAGGGGGGGGGAGACCCAGTACTTC
CAIRGGETQYF
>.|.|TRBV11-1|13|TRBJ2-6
TGTGCCAGCAGCCCCTTCGGGGCCAACGTCCTGACTTTC
CASSPFGANVLTF
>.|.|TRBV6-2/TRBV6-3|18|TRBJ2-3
TGTGCCAGCAGTTACAGTAGTAGCCGGACGGGGAGCACAGATACGCAGTATTTT
CASSYSSSRTGSTDTQYF
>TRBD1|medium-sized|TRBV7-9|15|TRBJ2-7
TGTGCCAGCAGCCCCTTTGGCAGGGGGTCCTACGAGCAGTACTTC
CASSPFGRGSYEQYF
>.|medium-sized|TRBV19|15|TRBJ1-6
TGTGCCAGTAGTAATGCCATAGGGGTTGGTTCACCCCTCCACTTT
CASSNAIGVGSPLHF
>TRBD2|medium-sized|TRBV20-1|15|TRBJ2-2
TGCAGTGCCACCGGGGGGGCGTCATACACCGGGGAGCTGTTTTTT
CSATGGASYTGELFF
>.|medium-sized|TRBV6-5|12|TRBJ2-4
TGTGCCACCCAAAATTTGGAAAACATTCAGTACTTC
CATQNLENIQYF
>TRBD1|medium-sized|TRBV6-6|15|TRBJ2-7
TGTGCCAGCAGTCTTCGGACAGGGTTCTCCTACGAGCAGTACTTC
CASSLRTGFSYEQYF
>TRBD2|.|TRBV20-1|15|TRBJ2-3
TGCAGTGCTAGAGATGCGGGGGTTCCCACAGATACGCAGTATTTT
CSARDAGVPTDTQYF
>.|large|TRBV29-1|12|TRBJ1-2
TGCAGCGTTGAAAGGGGGAACTATGGCTACACCTTC
CSVERGNYGYTF
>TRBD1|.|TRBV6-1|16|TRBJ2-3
TGCGCCACAACCGGGACAGGCGTATCTAGCACAGATACGCAGTATTTT
CATTGTGVSSTDTQYF
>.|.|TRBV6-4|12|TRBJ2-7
TGTGCCAGCAGTGACAGGGCCTACGAGCAGTACTTC
CASSDRAYEQYF
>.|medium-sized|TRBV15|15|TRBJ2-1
TGTGCCACCAGCAGAGGATGGGGGGCGAGCAATGAGCAGTTCTTC
CATSRGWGASNEQFF
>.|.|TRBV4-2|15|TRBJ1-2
TGTGCCAGCAGCCCTCGGACGTCGGAGGACTATGGCTACACCTTC
CASSPRTSEDYGYTF
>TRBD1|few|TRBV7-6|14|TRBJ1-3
TGTGCCAGCAGCTTGACAGGGCAAGGAAACACCATATATTTT
CASSLTGQGNTIYF
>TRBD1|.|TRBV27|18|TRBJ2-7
TGTGCCAGCAGTAAGTTGGGGGGGACCGGGACAGGGACCTACGAGCAGTACTTC
CASSKLGGTGTGTYEQYF
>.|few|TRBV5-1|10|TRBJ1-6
TGCGCCAGCCGCACTTCACCCCTCCACTTT
CASRTSPLHF
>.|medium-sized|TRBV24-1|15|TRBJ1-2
TGTGCCACCAGTGACCCCGGTGGCCTCGGCTATGGCTACACCTTC
CATSDPGGLGYGYTF
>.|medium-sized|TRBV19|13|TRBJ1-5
TGTGCCAGTCAGGGGATCGGCAATCAGCCCCAGCATTTT
CASQGIGNQPQHF
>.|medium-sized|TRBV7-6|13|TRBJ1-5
TGTGCCAGCAGCCCAACCAGGGACGGGCCCCAGCATTTT
CASSPTRDGPQHF
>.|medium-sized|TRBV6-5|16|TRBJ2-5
TGTGCCAGCAGTGCCCTGGAGGGATCTTTCTGGGAGACCCAGTACTTC
CASSALEGSFWETQYF
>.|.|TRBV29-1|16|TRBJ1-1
TGCAGCGTTGAAAAGGCCATCAGATCGTCGAACACTGAAGCTTTCTTT
CSVEKAIRSSNTEAFF
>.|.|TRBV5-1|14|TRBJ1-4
TGCGCCAGCAGCCCGGAAGGAATTAATGAAAAACTGTTTTTT
CASSPEGINEKLFF
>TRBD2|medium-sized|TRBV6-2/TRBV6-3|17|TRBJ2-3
TGTGCCAGCAGTCAGGGACTAGCGGGGGGAAGCACAGATACGCAGTATTTT
CASSQGLAGGSTDTQYF
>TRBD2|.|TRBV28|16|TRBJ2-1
TGTGCCAGCAGTTGGCCTAGCGGCTCTCTTTACAATGAGCAGTTCTTC
CASSWPSGSLYNEQFF
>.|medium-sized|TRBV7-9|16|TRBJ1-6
TGTGCCAGCAGCTTAATCCAGGGACACGGGGGTTCACCCCTCCACTTT
CASSLIQGHGGSPLHF
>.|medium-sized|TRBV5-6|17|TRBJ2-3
TGTGCCAGCAGCTTGGGGGCCGACCCCGGGAACACAGATACGCAGTATTTT
CASSLGADPGNTDTQYF
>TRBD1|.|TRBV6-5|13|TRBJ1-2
TGTGCCAGCAGGGGACAGGGGCCCTCTGGCTACACCTTC
CASRGQGPSGYTF
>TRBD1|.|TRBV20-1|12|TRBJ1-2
TGCAGTGCTAGCCGGGACAGATCAGGCTACACCTTC
CSASRDRSGYTF
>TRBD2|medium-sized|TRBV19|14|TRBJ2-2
TGTGCTTCCCGGGGCGGGGGGTACACCGGGGAGCTGTTTTTT
CASRGGGYTGELFF
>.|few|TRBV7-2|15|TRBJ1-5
TGTGCCAGCAGCTTAGAACAGGGTAGTAATCAGCCCCAGCATTTT
CASSLEQGSNQPQHF
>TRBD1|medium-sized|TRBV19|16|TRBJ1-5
TGTGCCAGTAGTATCCCGGGACAGGGGGCCAGGCAGCCCCAGCATTTT
CASSIPGQGARQPQHF